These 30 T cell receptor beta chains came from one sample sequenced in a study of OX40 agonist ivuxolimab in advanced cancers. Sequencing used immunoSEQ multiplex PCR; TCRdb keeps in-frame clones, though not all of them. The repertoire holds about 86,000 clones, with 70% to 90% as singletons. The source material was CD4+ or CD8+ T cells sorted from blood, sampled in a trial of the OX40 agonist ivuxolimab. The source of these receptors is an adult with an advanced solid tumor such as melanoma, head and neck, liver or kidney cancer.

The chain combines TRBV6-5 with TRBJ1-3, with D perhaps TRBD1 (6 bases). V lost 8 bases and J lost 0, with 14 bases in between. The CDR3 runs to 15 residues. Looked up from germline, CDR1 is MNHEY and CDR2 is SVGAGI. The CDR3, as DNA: TGTGCCAGCTCTAGGGGGGGGATCTCTGGAAACACCATATATTTT. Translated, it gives CASSRGGISGNTIYF.

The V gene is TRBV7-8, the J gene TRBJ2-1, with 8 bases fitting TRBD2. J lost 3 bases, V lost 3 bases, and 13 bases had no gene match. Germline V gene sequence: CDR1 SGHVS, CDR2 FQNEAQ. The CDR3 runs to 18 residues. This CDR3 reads CASSFTGLAGGVYNEQFF. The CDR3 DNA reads TGTGCCAGCAGCTTTACCGGACTAGCAGGAGGGGTCTACAATGAGCAGTTCTTC. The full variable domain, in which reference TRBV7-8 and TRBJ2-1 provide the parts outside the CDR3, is GAGVSQSPRYKVAKRGQDVALRCDPISGHVSLFWYQQALGQGPEFLTYFQNEAQLDKSGLPSDRFFAERPEGSVSTLKIQRTQQEDSAVYLCASSFTGLAGGVYNEQFFGPGTRLTVL.

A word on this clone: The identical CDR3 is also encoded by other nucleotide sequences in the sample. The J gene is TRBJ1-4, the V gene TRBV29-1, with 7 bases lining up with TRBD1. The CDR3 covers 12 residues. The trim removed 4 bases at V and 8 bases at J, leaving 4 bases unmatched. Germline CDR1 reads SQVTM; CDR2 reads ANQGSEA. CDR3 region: CSVGQGEEKLFF. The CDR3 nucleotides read TGCAGCGTTGGGCAGGGGGAGGAAAAACTGTTTTTT.

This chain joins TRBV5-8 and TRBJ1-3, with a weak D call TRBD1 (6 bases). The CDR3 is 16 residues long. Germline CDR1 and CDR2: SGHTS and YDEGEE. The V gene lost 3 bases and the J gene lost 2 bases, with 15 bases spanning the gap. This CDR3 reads CASSSGQSSTGNTIYF. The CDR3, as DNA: TGTGCCAGCAGCTCCGGACAGTCATCAACTGGAAACACCATATATTTT.

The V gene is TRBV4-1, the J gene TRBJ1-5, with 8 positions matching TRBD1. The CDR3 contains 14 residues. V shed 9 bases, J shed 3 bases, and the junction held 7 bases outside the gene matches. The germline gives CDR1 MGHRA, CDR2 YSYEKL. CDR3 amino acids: CARATGEANQPQHF. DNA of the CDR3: TGCGCCAGAGCGACAGGGGAGGCCAATCAGCCCCAGCATTTT.

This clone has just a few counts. Written as DNA, the CDR3 is TGTGCCAGCAGTGAAGCTGACAGGAGCTATGGCTACACCTTC. Translating gives CASSEADRSYGYTF. This rearrangement joins TRBV6-1 to TRBJ1-2, with a weak D call TRBD1 (6 bases). The CDR3 has 14 amino acids. CDR1 MNHNS and CDR2 SASEGT come from the germline V gene. V shed 0 bases and J shed 4 bases, with 9 bases lying between them.

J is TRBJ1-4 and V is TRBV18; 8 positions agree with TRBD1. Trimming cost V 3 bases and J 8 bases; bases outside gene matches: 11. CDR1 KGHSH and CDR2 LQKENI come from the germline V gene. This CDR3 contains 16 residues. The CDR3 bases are TGTGCCAGCTCACCCACATCCCAGGGGGCGGCAGAAAAACTGTTTTTT. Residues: CASSPTSQGAAEKLFF.

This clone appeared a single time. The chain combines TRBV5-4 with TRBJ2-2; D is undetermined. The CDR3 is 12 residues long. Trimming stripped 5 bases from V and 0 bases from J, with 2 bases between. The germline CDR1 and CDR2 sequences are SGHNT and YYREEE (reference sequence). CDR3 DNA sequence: TGTGCCAGCAGGGCGAACACCGGGGAGCTGTTTTTT. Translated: CASRANTGELFF.

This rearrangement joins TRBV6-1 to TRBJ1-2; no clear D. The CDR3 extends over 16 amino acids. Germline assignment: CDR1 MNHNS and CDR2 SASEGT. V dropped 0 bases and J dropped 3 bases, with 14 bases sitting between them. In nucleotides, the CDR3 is TGTGCCAGCAGTGAAGCGCTTCGGGTGGACCACTATGGCTACACCTTC. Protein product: CASSEALRVDHYGYTF.

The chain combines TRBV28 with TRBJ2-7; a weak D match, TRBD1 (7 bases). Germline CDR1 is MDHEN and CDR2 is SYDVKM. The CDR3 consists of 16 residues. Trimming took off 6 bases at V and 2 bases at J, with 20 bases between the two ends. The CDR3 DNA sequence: TGTGCCAGCAGGCAGACAGGGAGGTTTAGGACCTACGAGCAGTACTTC. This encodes CASRQTGRFRTYEQYF.

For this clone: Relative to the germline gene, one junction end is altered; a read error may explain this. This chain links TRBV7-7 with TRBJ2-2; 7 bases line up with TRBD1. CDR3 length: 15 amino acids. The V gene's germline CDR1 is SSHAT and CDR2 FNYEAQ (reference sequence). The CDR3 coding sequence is TGTGCTAGCAGTCCCGACAGGGTGAACACCGGGGAGCTGTTTTTT. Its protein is CASSPDRVNTGELFF.

Here the CDR3 DNA reads TGTGCCAGCAGCTTGTCAAATATAGGAAATCAGCCCCAGCATTTT. This sequence encodes CASSLSNIGNQPQHF. The genes are TRBV7-2 and TRBJ1-5; D gene uncertain. Between the trimmed V and J ends, which lost 3 bases and 4 bases, there was a span of 13 bases. This CDR3 has 15 amino acids. CDR1 and CDR2 from the germline V gene are SGHTA and FQGNSA.

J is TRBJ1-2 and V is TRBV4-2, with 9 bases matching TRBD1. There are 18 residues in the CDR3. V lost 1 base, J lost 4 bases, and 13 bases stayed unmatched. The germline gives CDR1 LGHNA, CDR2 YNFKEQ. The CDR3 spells CASSQAGRQGGMGYGYTF. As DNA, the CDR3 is TGTGCCAGCAGCCAAGCGGGGAGACAGGGGGGTATGGGCTATGGCTACACCTTC.

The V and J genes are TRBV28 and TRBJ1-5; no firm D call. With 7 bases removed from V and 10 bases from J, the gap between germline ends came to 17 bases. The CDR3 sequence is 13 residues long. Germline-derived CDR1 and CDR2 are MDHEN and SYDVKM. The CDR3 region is CASNPDTVRPQHF. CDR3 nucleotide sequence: TGTGCCAGCAATCCCGATACAGTGCGACCCCAGCATTTT.

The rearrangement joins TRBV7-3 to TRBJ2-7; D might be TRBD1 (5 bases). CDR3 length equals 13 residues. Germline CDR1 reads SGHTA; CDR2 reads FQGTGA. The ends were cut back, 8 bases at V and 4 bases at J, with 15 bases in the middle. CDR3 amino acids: CASSTELGYEQYF. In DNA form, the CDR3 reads TGTGCCAGCTCGACAGAGTTGGGGTACGAGCAGTACTTC.

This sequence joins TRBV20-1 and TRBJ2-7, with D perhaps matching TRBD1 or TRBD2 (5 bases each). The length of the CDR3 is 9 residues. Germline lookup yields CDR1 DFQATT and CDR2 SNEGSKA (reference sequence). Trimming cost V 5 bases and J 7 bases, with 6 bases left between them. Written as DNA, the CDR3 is TGCAGTGCTGAGGGGGAGCAGTACTTC. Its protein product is CSAEGEQYF.

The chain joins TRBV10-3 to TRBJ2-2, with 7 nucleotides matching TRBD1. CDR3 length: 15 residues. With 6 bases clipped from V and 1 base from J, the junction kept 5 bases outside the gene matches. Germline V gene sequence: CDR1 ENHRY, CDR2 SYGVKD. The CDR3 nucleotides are TGTGCCATCAGCTGGACAGGACAGAACACCGGGGAGCTGTTTTTT. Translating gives CAISWTGQNTGELFF.

The CDR3, as DNA: TGTGCCAGCAGCTCTCGGACAACGAACACCGGGGAGCTGTTTTTT. This gives the protein CASSSRTTNTGELFF. The V and J genes are TRBV11-2 and TRBJ2-2; a possible D gene is TRBD1 (5 bases). The germline V gene encodes CDR1 SGHAT and CDR2 FQNNGV. This CDR3 has 15 amino acids. Trimming took 4 bases from V and 0 from J, leaving 9 bases between them. The complete variable domain, with remaining parts taken from reference TRBV11-2 and TRBJ2-2, reads EAGVAQSPRYKIIEKRQSVAFWCNPISGHATLYWYQQILGQGPKLLIQFQNNGVVDDSQLPKDRFSAERLKGVDSTLKIQPAKLEDSAVYLCASSSRTTNTGELFFGEGSRLTVL.

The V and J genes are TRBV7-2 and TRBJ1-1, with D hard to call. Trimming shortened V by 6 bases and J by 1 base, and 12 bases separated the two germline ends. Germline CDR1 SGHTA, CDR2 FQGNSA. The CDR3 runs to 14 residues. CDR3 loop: CASSPHLGNTEAFF. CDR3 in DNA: TGTGCCAGCAGTCCGCATTTGGGGAACACTGAAGCTTTCTTT.

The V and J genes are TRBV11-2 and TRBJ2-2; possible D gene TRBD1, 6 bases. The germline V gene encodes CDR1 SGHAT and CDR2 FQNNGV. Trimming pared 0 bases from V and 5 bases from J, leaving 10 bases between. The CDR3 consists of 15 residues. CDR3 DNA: TGTGCCAGCAGCTTAGAGGGGACACTTACCGGGGAGCTGTTTTTT. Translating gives CASSLEGTLTGELFF.

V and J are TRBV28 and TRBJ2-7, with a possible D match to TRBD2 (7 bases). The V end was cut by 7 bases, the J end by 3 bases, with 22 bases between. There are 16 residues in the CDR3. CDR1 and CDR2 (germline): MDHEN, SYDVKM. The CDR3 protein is CASKGGPGGTFYEQYF. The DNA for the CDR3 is TGTGCCAGCAAGGGGGGGCCTGGCGGGACCTTCTACGAGCAGTACTTC.

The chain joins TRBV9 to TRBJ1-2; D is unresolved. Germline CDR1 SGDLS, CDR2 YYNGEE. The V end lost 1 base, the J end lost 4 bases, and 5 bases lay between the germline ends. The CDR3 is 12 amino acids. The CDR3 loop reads CASSVMGYGYTF. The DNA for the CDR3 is TGTGCCAGCAGCGTAATGGGCTATGGCTACACCTTC. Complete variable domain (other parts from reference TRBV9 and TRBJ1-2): DSGVTQTPKHLITATGQRVTLRCSPRSGDLSVYWYQQSLDQGLQFLIQYYNGEERAKGNILERFSAQQFPDLHSELNLSSLELGDSALYFCASSVMGYGYTFGSGTRLTVV.

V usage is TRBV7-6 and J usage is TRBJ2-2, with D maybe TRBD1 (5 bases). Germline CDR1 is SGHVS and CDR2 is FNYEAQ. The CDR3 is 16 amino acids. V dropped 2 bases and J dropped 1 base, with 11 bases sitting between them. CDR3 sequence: CASSLLRDRNTGELFF. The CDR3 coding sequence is TGTGCCAGCAGCTTACTTCGAGACAGGAACACCGGGGAGCTGTTTTTT.

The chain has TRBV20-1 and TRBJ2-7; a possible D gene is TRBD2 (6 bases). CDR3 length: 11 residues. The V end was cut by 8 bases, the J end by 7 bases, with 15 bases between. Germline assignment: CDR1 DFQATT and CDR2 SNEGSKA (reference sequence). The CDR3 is CSITGEVEQYF. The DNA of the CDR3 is TGCAGTATAACTGGGGAGGTGGAGCAGTACTTC.

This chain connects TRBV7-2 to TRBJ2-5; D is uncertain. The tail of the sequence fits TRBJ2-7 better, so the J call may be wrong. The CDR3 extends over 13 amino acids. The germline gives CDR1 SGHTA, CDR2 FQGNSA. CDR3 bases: TGTGCCAGCAGCTTAGGGTTCGGCTACGAGCAGTACTTC. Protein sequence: CASSLGFGYEQYF.

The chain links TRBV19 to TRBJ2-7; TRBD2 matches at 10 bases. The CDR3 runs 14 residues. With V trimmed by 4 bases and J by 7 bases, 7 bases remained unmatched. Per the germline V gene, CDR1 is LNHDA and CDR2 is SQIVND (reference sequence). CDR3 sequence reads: CASSTLAGVGEQYF. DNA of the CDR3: TGTGCCAGTAGTACTCTAGCGGGAGTGGGGGAGCAGTACTTC.

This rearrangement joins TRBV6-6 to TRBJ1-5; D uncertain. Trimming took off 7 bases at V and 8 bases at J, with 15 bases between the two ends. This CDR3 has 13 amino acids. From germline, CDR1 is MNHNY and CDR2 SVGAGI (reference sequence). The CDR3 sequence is CASTTLLRKPQHF. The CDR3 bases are TGTGCCAGCACCACACTGCTGCGGAAGCCCCAGCATTTT.

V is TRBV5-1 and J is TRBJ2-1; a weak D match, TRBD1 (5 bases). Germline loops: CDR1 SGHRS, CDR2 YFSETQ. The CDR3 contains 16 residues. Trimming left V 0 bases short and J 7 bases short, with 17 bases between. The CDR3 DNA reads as TGCGCCAGCAGCTTGGATCTCCAGGGTTTTATGAATGAGCAGTTCTTC. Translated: CASSLDLQGFMNEQFF.

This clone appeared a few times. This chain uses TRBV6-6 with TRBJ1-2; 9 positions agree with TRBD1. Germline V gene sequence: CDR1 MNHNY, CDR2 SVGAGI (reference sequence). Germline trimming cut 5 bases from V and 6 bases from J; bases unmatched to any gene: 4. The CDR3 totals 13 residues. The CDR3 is CASSLGQGDGYTF. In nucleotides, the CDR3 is TGTGCCAGCAGTCTGGGACAGGGAGATGGCTACACCTTC.

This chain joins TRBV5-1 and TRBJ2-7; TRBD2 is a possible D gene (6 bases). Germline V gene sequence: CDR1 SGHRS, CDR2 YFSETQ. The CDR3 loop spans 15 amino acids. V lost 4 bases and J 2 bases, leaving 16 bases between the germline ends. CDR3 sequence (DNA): TGCGCCAGCAGCCTTGATGTGGGGGGACCCTACGAGCAGTACTTC. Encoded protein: CASSLDVGGPYEQYF.